This T cell receptor (beta chain) emerged from a study of OX40 agonist ivuxolimab in advanced cancers. Across the whole study: In this cohort, patients received ivuxolimab, an agonistic anti-OX40 (CD134) antibody. General study points: At 0.1 to 3.0 mg/kg, CD4+ and CD8+ blood T cells expanded clonally by week 6. Expanded clones tended on average to be more numerous among CD8+ T cells than CD4+. Patients with a partial response at 0.1-3.0 mg/kg had among the lowest clonal expansion.

On this clone itself: The antigen remains unidentified.

The assay was immunoSEQ multiplex PCR, and TCRdb's table has in-frame clones only and misses some. The table has around 94,000 clones, around 85% seen once; the top ten hold 3.5% to 4.5%. Per germline, CDR1 SNHLY and CDR2 FYNNEI. The length of the CDR3 is 14 residues. V shed 8 bases, J shed 5 bases, and the junction held 10 bases outside the gene matches. The receptor was derived from an adult with an advanced solid tumor such as melanoma, head and neck, liver or kidney cancer. Sequenced material: CD4+ or CD8+ T cells sorted from blood, taken in a trial of the OX40 agonist ivuxolimab. V usage is TRBV2 and J usage is TRBJ2-5, with 8 bases fitting TRBD2. Here the CDR3 DNA reads TGTGCCAGCCTTGGGACTAGGGCCGTGGAGACCCAGTACTTC. Protein: CASLGTRAVETQYF.